This T cell receptor (beta chain) was found in a study of Ad26.COV2.S vaccination and SARS-CoV-2 variants (dated by TCRdb to the early 2020s). Turning to the overall study: Donors in the vaccine arm were drawn from COV1001, a multicentre, randomized, double-blind, placebo-controlled phase I-IIa trial testing Ad26.COV2.S in healthy adults. Ad26.COV2.S was given intramuscularly at 5x10^10 or 1x10^11 viral particles, as a single shot or as two shots 56 days apart. The specificity and breadth of SARS-CoV-2-reactive T cell receptors after Ad26.COV2.S vaccination were assessed by TCRbeta repertoire sequencing. The TCR-sequenced set comprised around 32 samples: around 20 Ad26.COV2.S vaccine recipients, 5 placebo recipients and 8 SARS-CoV-2 convalescent individuals. Trial participants were randomized into five groups of five, in which low-dose or high-dose Ad26.COV2.S was given once or twice, or placebo was given on both occasions. Throughout the experiments and outcome assessment, investigators stayed blinded to trial group allocation.

The immunoSEQ Assay was used to sequence TCRbeta CDR3 regions. After extraction, genomic DNA underwent amplification by bias-controlled multiplex PCR, followed by high-throughput sequencing. Processing in the source paper ran as follows. To quantify the absolute abundance of every unique TCRbeta CDR3 region, sequences were collapsed and filtered. T cell fraction was estimated by normalization of TCRbeta template counts to usable DNA, with usable DNA being measured through amplification of reference genes present in all nucleated cells. Repertoire TCRs were annotated as SARS-CoV-2-specific when V gene, CDR3 amino acid sequence and J gene were exactly matched to a known reactive TCR set. The reference SARS-CoV-2 TCR set was derived from MIRA and filtered for enrichment in COVID-19-positive ImmuneCODE repertoires, a step that removed public or cross-reactive TCRs. Based on the MIRA antigens, annotated TCRs were further analysed at the level of specific ORF or position within ORF. Breadth was defined as annotated unique rearrangements over total unique productive rearrangements; depth was the summed frequency of those rearrangements. Two-sided Wilcoxon rank-sum tests were applied when comparing TCR breadth between groups. TCRdb obtained this table from immuneACCESS and retained in-frame rearrangements with V and J assigned. These tables miss some clones; where compared with another copy, unresolved V genes account for less than half of the shortfall, and the remainder is unexplained. The DNA was the basis for D and trimming; V, J and clone size are from that table. The sample yields about 390,000 clones; around nine tenths were counted once. Roughly 3% of the sample lies in the top ten.

Summary of the overall study and its limitations: After vaccination, spike-specific CD8+ and CD4+ T cell responses were reported to show substantial breadth. Spike-specific TCR breadth was higher in Ad26.COV2.S recipients than in placebo recipients (P = 0.0014). According to the authors, total T cell responses may have been underestimated by the TCR breadth and depth analyses. Vaccine and placebo recipients had similar non-spike TCR breadth, a finding consistent with the vaccine containing only spike. The study was not powered for comparison of responses between vaccine doses or regimens.

CDR1 and CDR2 were assigned from the germline V gene as MGHRA and YSYEKL. V loses 0 bases of germline sequence and J loses 6 bases, and the interval between the two ends is 18 bases. From the cysteine up to the phenylalanine, the CDR3 has a length of 17 residues. The only DNA kept is the CDR3, 51 bases in frame from the first base. Reading the label with the study, this specimen's treatment or condition is: roughly 18 received Ad26.COV2.S at low or high dose, single or two shots; roughly five received placebo; per-sample allocation not given. Repertoires of vaccine and placebo recipients were sequenced from samples collected on day 63 after the first injection. Between 29 July and 7 August 2020, Cohort 1b enrolled fewer than 30 adults aged 18-55 years at one site in Boston, USA. As a vaccine, Ad26.COV2.S was a replication-incompetent adenovirus type 26 vector that expressed a prefusion-stabilized SARS-CoV-2 spike protein derived from the original Wuhan strain.

Concerning this clone: The antigen it recognizes is unknown. Per-nucleotide qualities are absent, and no much larger clonotype sits a single base away.

The chain joins TRBV4-1 to TRBJ1-5; the best D guess is TRBD1, with 6 bases matching. Here the sequenced sample was peripheral blood, taken in a trial of Ad26.COV2.S vaccine versus placebo. The sequence derives from a person aged 18-60 years who received the Ad26.COV2.S COVID-19 vaccine or a placebo. The CDR3 protein: CASSQEGRAGDAQPQHF. At the DNA level, the sequence is TGCGCCAGCAGCCAAGAAGGTCGGGCAGGGGACGCTCAGCCCCAGCATTTT.